This TCR beta chain originates from a study of T cell changes during pregnancy in multiple sclerosis. Data came from immunoSEQ multiplex PCR; TCRdb stores just in-frame clones and leaves some out. Here the sample spans roughly 42,000 clones, approximately 90% being singletons. The CDR3 length is 14 residues. The ends were cut back, 4 bases at V and 5 bases at J, with 14 bases in the middle. Germline CDR1 SGHTA, CDR2 FQGNSA. The starting material was CD4+ T cells from peripheral blood mononuclear cells, obtained in the second trimester of pregnancy. J is TRBJ2-5 and V is TRBV7-2; tentative D call: TRBD1 (6 bases). The sequence was obtained from a female donor with multiple sclerosis, enrolled in a pregnancy study. CDR3 coding DNA: TGTGCCAGCAGCTCGACCTGGGGGCTTGAGACCCAGTACTTC. This translates into CASSSTWGLETQYF.